The 15 T cell receptor beta chains in this list originate from one sample, sequenced in a study of T cell repertoires in cytomegalovirus infection. TCRdb re-called the reads with MiXCR, one entry per CDR3 protein. The table shows under 800,000 distinct CDR3 sequences, with approximately 24% occurring only once. The sequenced sample consisted of CD8+ T cells from PBMCs. The receptors were gathered from a human donor in good health (CMV status not recorded). Some clones in this sample may be carry-over from other donors' samples.

The chain combines TRBV12-3 or TRBV12-4 with TRBJ2-7, with D possibly matching TRBD2 (6 bases). This CDR3 contains 13 residues. CDR3 sequence: CANSLGDSASQYV. In DNA, the CDR3 is TGTGCCAACAGTCTCGGGGACTCAGCTTCGCAGTACGTC.

In this sample, this clonotype turned up many times. This CDR3 reads CASSYPSNRESYNEQFF. CDR3 in DNA: TGTGCCAGCAGCTACCCCTCTAACAGGGAGTCCTACAATGAGCAGTTCTTC. The chain is built from TRBV28 and TRBJ2-1; TRBD1 might be the D (6 bases). The germline gives CDR1 MDHEN, CDR2 SYDVKM. Deletions cut 6 bases from V and 1 base from J, with 19 bases between. The CDR3 covers 17 residues.

The CDR3 sequence is CASSEALAGVNTGELFF. The DNA for the CDR3 is TGTGCCAGCAGTGAAGCGTTAGCGGGGGTCAACACCGGGGAGCTGTTTTTT. J is TRBJ2-2 and V is TRBV25-1, with TRBD2 matching 9 bases. The CDR3 has 17 residues. The germline CDR1 and CDR2 sequences are MGHDK and SYGVNS. Trimming at V came to 2 bases and at J to 2 bases, leaving 6 bases not matched to a gene.

At least ten counts were recorded for this clonotype. The chain uses TRBV19 and TRBJ2-7, with 8 bases fitting TRBD2. Germline CDR1 LNHDA, CDR2 SQIVND (reference sequence). Losses at the gene ends were 6 bases for V and 1 base for J; bases not matched to a gene: 5. The CDR3 totals 14 residues. The chain's CDR3 is CASSPGGLSYEQYV. The CDR3 DNA reads TGTGCCAGTAGCCCGGGGGGGCTGTCCTACGAGCAGTACGTC.

This clonotype was seen only once. The chain couples TRBV7-4 to TRBJ2-1, with 13 bases aligning to TRBD2. Germline CDR1 reads SGHVT; CDR2 reads SQSDAQ. Trimming at V came to 10 bases and at J to 4 bases, leaving 16 bases not matched to a gene. The length of the CDR3 is 18 residues. CDR3 in amino acids: CAILPTGTSGETYNEQFF. CDR3 nucleotide sequence: TGTGCCATCCTGCCAACCGGGACTAGCGGGGAGACATACAATGAGCAGTTCTTC.

In its sample, this clonotype was seen a few times. This chain joins TRBV7-9 and TRBJ1-1; D is unresolved. The germline gives CDR1 SEHNR, CDR2 FQNEAQ (reference sequence). V dropped 1 base and J dropped 6 bases, with 6 bases sitting between them. The CDR3 runs 12 residues. CDR3 region: CASSLDPPEAFF. CDR3 coding DNA: TGTGCCAGCAGCTTAGACCCACCTGAAGCTTTCTTT.

At least ten counts were recorded for this clonotype. The chain links TRBV7-2 to TRBJ1-2; TRBD1 is a possible D gene (6 bases). V lost 3 bases, J lost 4 bases, and 9 bases lay in between. From germline, CDR1 is SGHTA and CDR2 FQGNSA. This CDR3 is 13 amino acids long. CDR3 in amino acids: CASSFEGGYGYTF. The CDR3 DNA reads as TGTGCCAGCAGCTTTGAGGGGGGCTATGGCTACACCTTC. The variable domain in full, completed from reference TRBV7-2 and TRBJ1-2, reads GAGVSQSPSNKVTEKGKDVELRCDPISGHTALYWYRQSLGQGLEFLIYFQGNSAPDKSGLPSDRFSAERTGGSVSTLTIQRTQQEDSAVYLCASSFEGGYGYTFGSGTRLTVV.

This clonotype was seen many times. The junction does not match germline at one end; this may be a read error. V is TRBV29-1 and J is TRBJ2-1; D assignment may be TRBD1 or TRBD2 (6 bases each). This CDR3 has 11 amino acids. Germline V gene lookup returns CDR1 SQVTM and CDR2 ANQGSEA. The CDR3 DNA is TGCAGCGTGGAAGGGGGGAATGAGCAGTTCTTC. Protein sequence: CSVEGGNEQFF.

With regard to this clonotype: This could be a read error, since a much larger clone is one nucleotide away. The rearrangement joins TRBV6-6 to TRBJ1-5, with D perhaps matching TRBD1 (6 bases). Germline CDR1 and CDR2: MNHNY and SVGAGI (reference sequence). The CDR3 contains 16 residues. The CDR3 region has the DNA TGTGCCAACAGTTATACCCCAGAGGGGGGCGTTCAGCCCCAGCATTTT. Translating it yields CANSYTPEGGVQPQHF.

This chain joins TRBV20-1 and TRBJ2-6; D call uncertain. Trimming stripped 1 base from V and 4 bases from J, with 14 bases between. The CDR3 loop spans 16 amino acids. Germline assignment: CDR1 DFQATT and CDR2 SNEGSKA (reference sequence). The CDR3 DNA sequence: TGCAGTGCTAGAGGCGTAGGTCCCCAAGGGGCCAACGTCCTGACTTTC. It specifies CSARGVGPQGANVLTF.

This clonotype was recorded a few times. The gene calls are TRBV7-9 and TRBJ2-4, with D unclear. The germline V and J ends were trimmed by 5 bases and 0 bases, with 17 bases remaining between them. The length of the CDR3 is 17 residues. The germline V gene has CDR1 SEHNR and CDR2 FQNEAQ (reference sequence). As DNA, the CDR3 is TGTGCCAGCAGCCAATCCTGGGCAGACCTAGCCAAAAACATTCAGTACTTC. Its translation: CASSQSWADLAKNIQYF.

This chain links TRBV6-5 with TRBJ1-1, with D hard to call. Germline lookup yields CDR1 MNHEY and CDR2 SVGAGI. V was clipped by 6 bases and J by 0 bases, with 14 bases between them. This CDR3 has 15 amino acids. In DNA, the CDR3 is TGTGCCAGCAGACCTGAAGGACCGTTGAACACTGAAGCTTTCTTT. Protein: CASRPEGPLNTEAFF.

Turning to this clonotype: This sequence may be a read error, since a much larger clone differs from it by one base. Given the absence of the conserved phenylalanine or tryptophan at the CDR3 end, a read error is likely. CDR3 sequence reads: CASRQGESGYTS. CDR3 coding DNA: TGTGCCAGCAGACAGGGGGAAAGTGGCTACACCTCC. The J gene is TRBJ1-2, the V gene TRBV7-9; 8 bases are a match to TRBD1. Trimming cost V 6 bases and J 7 bases; bases outside gene matches: 4. The germline gives CDR1 SEHNR, CDR2 FQNEAQ (reference sequence). The CDR3 totals 12 residues.

About this clonotype itself: A read error is possible here, since a much larger clone lies one base away. The V call is TRBV28, the J call TRBJ2-4, with a weak D call TRBD2 (7 bases). The length of the CDR3 is 16 residues. Germline CDR1 and CDR2: MDHEN and SYDVKM. The V end was cut by 3 bases, the J end by 6 bases, with 18 bases between. The CDR3 region has the DNA TGTGCCAGCAGTTTTCGGGGGGCTGGAACCAGAAACATTCAGTACTTC. It encodes CASSFRGAGTRNIQYF. The complete variable domain, with remaining parts taken from reference TRBV28 and TRBJ2-4, reads DVKVTQSSRYLVKRTGEKVFLECVQDMDHENMFWYRQDPGLGLRLIYFSYDVKMKEKGDIPEGYSVSREKKERFSLILESASTNQTSMYLCASSFRGAGTRNIQYFGAGTRLSVL.

This clonotype was detected only a few times. The junction departs from germline at one end; a sequencing error may be responsible. The gene calls are TRBV7-9 and TRBJ1-1; D gene uncertain. CDR3 length equals 11 residues. Germline loops: CDR1 SEHNR, CDR2 FQNEAQ (reference sequence). Here the CDR3 reads CASDLNAEAFF. In DNA form, the CDR3 reads TGTGCCAGCGACTTGAACGCTGAAGCTTTCTTT.